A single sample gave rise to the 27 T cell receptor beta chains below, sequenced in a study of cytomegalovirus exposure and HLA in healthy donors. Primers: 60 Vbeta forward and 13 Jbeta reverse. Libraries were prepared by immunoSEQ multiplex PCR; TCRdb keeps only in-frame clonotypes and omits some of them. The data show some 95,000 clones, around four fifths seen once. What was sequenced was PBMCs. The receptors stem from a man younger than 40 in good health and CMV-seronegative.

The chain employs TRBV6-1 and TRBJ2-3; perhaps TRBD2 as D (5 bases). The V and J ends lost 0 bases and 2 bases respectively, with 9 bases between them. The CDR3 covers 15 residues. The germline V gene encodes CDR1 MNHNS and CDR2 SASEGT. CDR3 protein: CASSEAETITDTQYF. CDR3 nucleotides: TGTGCCAGCAGTGAAGCAGAGACTATCACAGATACGCAGTATTTT.

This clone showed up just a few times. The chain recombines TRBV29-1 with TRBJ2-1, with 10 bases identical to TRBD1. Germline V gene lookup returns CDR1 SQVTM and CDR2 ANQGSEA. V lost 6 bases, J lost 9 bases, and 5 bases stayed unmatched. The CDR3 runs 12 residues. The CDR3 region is CSVGGQGFEQFF. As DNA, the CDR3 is TGCAGCGTGGGGGGACAGGGGTTTGAGCAGTTCTTC.

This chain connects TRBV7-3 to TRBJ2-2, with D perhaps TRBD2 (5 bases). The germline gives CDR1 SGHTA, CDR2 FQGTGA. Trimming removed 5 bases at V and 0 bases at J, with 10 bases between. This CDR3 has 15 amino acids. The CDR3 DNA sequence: TGTGCCAGCAGCGAGGGCCGGGCGAACACCGGGGAGCTGTTTTTT. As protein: CASSEGRANTGELFF. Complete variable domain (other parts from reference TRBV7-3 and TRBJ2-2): GAGVSQTPSNKVTEKGKYVELRCDPISGHTALYWYRQSLGQGPEFLIYFQGTGAADDSGLPNDRFFAVRPEGSVSTLKIQRTERGDSAVYLCASSEGRANTGELFFGEGSRLTVL.

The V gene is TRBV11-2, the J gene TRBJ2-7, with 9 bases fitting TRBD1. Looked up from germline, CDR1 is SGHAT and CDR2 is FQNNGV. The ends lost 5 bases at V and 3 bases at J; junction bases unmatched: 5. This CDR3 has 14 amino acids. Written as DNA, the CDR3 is TGTGCCAGCAGCCCGCGGGACAGGGTCTACGAGCAGTACTTC. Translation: CASSPRDRVYEQYF.

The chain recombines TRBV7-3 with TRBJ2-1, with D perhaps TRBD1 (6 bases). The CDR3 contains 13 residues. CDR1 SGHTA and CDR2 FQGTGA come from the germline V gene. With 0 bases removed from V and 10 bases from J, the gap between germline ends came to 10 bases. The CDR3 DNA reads TGTGCCAGCAGCTTAACGATGAGGGGGGAGCAGTTCTTC. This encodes CASSLTMRGEQFF.

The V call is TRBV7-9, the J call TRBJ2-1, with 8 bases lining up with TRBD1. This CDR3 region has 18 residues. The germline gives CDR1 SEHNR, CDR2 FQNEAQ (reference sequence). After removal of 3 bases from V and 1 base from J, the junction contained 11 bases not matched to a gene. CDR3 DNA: TGTGCCAGCAGCTTCCCTCCGGGACAGGTTTTTTCCTACAATGAGCAGTTCTTC. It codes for CASSFPPGQVFSYNEQFF. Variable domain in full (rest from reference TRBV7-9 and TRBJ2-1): DTGVSQNPRHKITKRGQNVTFRCDPISEHNRLYWYRQTLGQGPEFLTYFQNEAQLEKSRLLSDRFSAERPKGSFSTLEIQRTEQGDSAMYLCASSFPPGQVFSYNEQFFGPGTRLTVL.

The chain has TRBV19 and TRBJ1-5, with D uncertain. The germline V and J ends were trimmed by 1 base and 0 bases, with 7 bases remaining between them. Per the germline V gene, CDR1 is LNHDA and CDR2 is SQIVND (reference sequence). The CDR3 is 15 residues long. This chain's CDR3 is CASSIVADSNQPQHF. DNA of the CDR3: TGTGCCAGTAGTATAGTCGCGGATAGCAATCAGCCCCAGCATTTT.

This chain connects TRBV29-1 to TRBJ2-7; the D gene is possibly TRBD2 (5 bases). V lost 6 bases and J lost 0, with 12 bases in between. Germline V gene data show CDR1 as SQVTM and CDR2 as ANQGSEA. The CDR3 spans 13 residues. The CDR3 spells CSVPGVASYEQYF. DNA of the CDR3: TGCAGCGTCCCCGGGGTAGCCTCCTACGAGCAGTACTTC.

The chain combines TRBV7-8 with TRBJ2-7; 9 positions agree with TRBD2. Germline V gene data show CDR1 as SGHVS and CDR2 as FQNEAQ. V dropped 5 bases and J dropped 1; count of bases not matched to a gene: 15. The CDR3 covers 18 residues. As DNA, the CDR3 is TGTGCCAGCAGCCCTCGCCCGGGTAGCGGGAGACGGTCCTACGAGCAGTACTTC. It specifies CASSPRPGSGRRSYEQYF.

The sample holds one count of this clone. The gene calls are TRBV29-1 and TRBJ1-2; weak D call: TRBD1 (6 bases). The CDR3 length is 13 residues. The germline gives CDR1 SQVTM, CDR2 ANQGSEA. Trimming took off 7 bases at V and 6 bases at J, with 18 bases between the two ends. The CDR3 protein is CSAPEQGPHGYTF. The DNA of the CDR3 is TGCAGCGCCCCAGAGCAGGGGCCCCATGGCTACACCTTC.

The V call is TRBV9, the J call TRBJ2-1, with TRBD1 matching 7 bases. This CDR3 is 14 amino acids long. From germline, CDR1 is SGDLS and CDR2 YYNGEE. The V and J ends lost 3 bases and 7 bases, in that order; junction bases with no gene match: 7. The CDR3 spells CASSARGTPNEQFF. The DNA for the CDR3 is TGTGCCAGCAGCGCCAGGGGGACACCTAATGAGCAGTTCTTC.

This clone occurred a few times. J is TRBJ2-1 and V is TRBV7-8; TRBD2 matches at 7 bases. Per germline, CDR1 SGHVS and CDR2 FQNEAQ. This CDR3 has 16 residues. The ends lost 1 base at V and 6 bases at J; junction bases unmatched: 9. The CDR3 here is CASSLVHERDRNEQFF. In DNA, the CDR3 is TGTGCCAGCAGCTTAGTTCATGAGCGGGACCGCAATGAGCAGTTCTTC.

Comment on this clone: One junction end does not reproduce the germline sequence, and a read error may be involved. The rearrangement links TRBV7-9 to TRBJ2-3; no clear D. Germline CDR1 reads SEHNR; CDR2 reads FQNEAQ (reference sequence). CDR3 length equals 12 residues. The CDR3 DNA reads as TGTTCCAGCAGCCCATACACTAATACGCAGTATTTT. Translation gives CSSSPYTNTQYF.

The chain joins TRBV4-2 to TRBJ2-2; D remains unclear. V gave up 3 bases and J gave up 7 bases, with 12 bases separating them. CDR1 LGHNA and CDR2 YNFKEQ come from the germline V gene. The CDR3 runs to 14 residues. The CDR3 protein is CASSHTLVSGELFF. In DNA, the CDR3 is TGTGCCAGCAGCCATACCTTGGTGAGCGGGGAGCTGTTTTTT.

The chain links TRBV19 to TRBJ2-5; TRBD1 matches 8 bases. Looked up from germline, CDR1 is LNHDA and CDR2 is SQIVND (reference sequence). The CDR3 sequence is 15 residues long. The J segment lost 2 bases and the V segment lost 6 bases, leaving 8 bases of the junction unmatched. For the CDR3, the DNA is TGTGCCAGTAGGATGGGACAGGCGACGCAAGAGACCCAGTACTTC. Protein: CASRMGQATQETQYF.

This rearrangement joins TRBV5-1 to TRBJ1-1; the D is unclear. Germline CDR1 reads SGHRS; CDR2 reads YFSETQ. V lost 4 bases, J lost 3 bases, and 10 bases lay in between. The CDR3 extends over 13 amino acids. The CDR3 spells CASSINRDTEAFF. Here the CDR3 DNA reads TGCGCCAGCAGCATTAACCGGGACACTGAAGCTTTCTTT.

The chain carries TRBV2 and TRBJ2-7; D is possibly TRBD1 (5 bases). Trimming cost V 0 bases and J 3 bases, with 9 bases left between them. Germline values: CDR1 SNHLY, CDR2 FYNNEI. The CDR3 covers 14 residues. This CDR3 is CASSEARGSYEQYF. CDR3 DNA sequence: TGTGCCAGCAGTGAAGCAAGGGGAAGCTACGAGCAGTACTTC.

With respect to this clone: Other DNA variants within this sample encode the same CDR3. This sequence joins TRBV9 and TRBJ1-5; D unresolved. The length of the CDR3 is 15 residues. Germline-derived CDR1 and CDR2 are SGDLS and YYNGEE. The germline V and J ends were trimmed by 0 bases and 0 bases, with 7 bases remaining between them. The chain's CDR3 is CASSVGGNSNQPQHF. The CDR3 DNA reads TGTGCCAGCAGCGTAGGAGGTAATAGCAATCAGCCCCAGCATTTT.

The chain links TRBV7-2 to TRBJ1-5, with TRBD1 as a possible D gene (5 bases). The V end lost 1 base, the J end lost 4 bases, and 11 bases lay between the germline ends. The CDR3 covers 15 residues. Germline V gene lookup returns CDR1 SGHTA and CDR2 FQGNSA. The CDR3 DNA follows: TGTGCCAGCAGCTTAGAGGCAGGGAGGAATCAGCCCCAGCATTTT. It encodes CASSLEAGRNQPQHF.

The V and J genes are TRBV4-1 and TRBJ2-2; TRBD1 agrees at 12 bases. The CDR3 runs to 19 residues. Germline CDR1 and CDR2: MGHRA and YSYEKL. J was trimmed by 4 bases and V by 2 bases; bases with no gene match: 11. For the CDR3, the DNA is TGCGCCAGCAGCCAAAAAATGTGGGACAGGGGGCGAAGCACCGGGGAGCTGTTTTTT. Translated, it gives CASSQKMWDRGRSTGELFF.

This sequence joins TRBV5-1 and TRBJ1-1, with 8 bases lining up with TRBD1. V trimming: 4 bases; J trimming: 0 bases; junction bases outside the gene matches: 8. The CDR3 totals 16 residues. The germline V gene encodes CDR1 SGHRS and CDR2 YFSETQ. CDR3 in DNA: TGCGCCAGCAGCCCTAAACAGGGGGGCATGAACACTGAAGCTTTCTTT. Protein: CASSPKQGGMNTEAFF.

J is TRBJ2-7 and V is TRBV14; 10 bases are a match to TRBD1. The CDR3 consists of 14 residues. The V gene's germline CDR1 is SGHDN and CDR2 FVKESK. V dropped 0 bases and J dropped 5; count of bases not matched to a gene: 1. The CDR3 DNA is TGTGCCAGCAGCCAAGACGACAGGGGGCACGAGCAGTACTTC. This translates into CASSQDDRGHEQYF. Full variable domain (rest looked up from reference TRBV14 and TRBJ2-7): EAGVTQFPSHSVIEKGQTVTLRCDPISGHDNLYWYRRVMGKEIKFLLHFVKESKQDESGMPNNRFLAERTGGTYSTLKVQPAELEDSGVYFCASSQDDRGHEQYFGPGTRLTVT.

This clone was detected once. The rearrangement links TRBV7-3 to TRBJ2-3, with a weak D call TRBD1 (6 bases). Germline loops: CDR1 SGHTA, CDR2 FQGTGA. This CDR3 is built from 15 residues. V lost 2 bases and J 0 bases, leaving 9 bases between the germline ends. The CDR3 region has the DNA TGTGCCAGCAGCTTACAGGGGAGAAGCACAGATACGCAGTATTTT. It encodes CASSLQGRSTDTQYF.

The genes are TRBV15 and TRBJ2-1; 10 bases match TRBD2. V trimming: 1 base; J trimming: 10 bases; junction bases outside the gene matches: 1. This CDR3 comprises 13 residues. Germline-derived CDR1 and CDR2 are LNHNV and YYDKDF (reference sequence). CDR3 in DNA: TGTGCCACCAGCAGAGGGACTAGCGGAGAGCAGTTCTTC. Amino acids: CATSRGTSGEQFF.

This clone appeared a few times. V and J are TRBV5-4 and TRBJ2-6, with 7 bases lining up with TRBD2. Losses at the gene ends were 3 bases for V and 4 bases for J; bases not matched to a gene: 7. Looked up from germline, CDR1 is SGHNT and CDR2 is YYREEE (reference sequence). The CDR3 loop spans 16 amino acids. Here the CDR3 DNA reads TGTGCCAGCAGCTGGGGGGGTCGTATGGGGGCCAACGTCCTGACTTTC. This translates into CASSWGGRMGANVLTF.

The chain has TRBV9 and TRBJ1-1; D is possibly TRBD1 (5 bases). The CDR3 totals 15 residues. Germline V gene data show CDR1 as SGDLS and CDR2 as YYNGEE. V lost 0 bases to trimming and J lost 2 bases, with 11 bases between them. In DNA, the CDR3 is TGTGCCAGCAGCGTAGGGACACTGGGAAACACTGAAGCTTTCTTT. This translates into CASSVGTLGNTEAFF.

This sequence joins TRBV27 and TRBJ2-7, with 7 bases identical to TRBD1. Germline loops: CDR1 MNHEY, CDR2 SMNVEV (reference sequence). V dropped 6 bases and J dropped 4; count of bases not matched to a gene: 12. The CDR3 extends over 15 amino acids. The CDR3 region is CASSSGQAYLYEQYF. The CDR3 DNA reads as TGTGCCAGCAGCTCAGGACAGGCTTACCTTTACGAGCAGTACTTC.